These 18 T cell receptor beta chains came from one sample sequenced in a study of T cell responses to AZD1222 COVID-19 vaccine. The repertoire was sequenced with immunoSEQ multiplex PCR; TCRdb's copy has only in-frame clones and lacks some. The sample yields 95,000 to 150,000 clones, about nine tenths seen once. This material consisted of peripheral blood, taken 28 days after the second AZD1222 dose. The receptors were sampled from an adult who received the AZD1222 COVID-19 vaccine.

This sequence joins TRBV19 and TRBJ1-1; no firm D call. The CDR3 totals 13 residues. V was clipped by 5 bases and J by 0 bases, with 7 bases between them. CDR1 is LNHDA, CDR2 SQIVND, per germline (reference sequence). Here the CDR3 reads CASSPTMNTEAFF. In nucleotides, the CDR3 is TGTGCCAGTAGTCCCACCATGAACACTGAAGCTTTCTTT.

The chain carries TRBV27 and TRBJ1-2, with D perhaps TRBD1 (6 bases). Trimming took off 0 bases at V and 4 bases at J, with 15 bases between the two ends. There are 16 residues in the CDR3. Germline V lookup: CDR1 MNHEY, CDR2 SMNVEV (reference sequence). CDR3 sequence: CASSLSAAGALYGYTF. In nucleotides, the CDR3 is TGTGCCAGCAGTTTATCGGCGGCAGGGGCCCTCTATGGCTACACCTTC.

J is TRBJ2-7 and V is TRBV19; D possibly corresponds to TRBD1 (5 bases). The CDR3 loop spans 13 amino acids. CDR1 is LNHDA, CDR2 SQIVND, per germline (reference sequence). The germline V and J ends were trimmed by 7 bases and 0 bases, with 10 bases remaining between them. CDR3 nucleotide sequence: TGTGCCAGTATGGGGCTGTACTCCTACGAGCAGTACTTC. It translates to CASMGLYSYEQYF.

This chain connects TRBV3-1 (or the pseudogene TRBV3-2) to TRBJ1-3; no firm D call. The V and J ends lost 1 base and 0 bases respectively, with 13 bases between them. This CDR3 has 17 amino acids. From germline, CDR1 is LGHDT and CDR2 YNNKEL (reference sequence). As DNA, the CDR3 is TGTGCCAGCAGCCAAGGGCAGAGCTGGGGCTCTGGAAACACCATATATTTT. Amino acid sequence: CASSQGQSWGSGNTIYF.

The chain couples TRBV10-3 to TRBJ2-7; the D is unclear. Trimming removed 4 bases from V and 3 bases from J, with 7 bases in between. This CDR3 comprises 12 residues. CDR1 ENHRY and CDR2 SYGVKD come from the germline V gene. CDR3: CAISGSGYEQYF. Written as DNA, the CDR3 is TGTGCCATCAGTGGTTCAGGCTACGAGCAGTACTTC.

This chain uses TRBV2 with TRBJ1-6; 8 bases map to TRBD1. CDR1 SNHLY and CDR2 FYNNEI come from the germline V gene. J gave up 8 bases and V 4 bases, and 7 bases lay outside the gene matches. The CDR3 is 15 residues long. DNA for the CDR3: TGTGCCAGCAGTGGCAGGGGGCTAGAGGATTCACCCCTCCACTTT. Amino acids: CASSGRGLEDSPLHF.

V gene TRBV19 combines with J gene TRBJ1-5, with D maybe TRBD1 (5 bases). The CDR3 extends over 11 amino acids. Germline V gives CDR1 LNHDA, CDR2 SQIVND (reference sequence). The V end lost 3 bases, the J end lost 8 bases, and 5 bases lay between the germline ends. CDR3 nucleotide sequence: TGTGCCAGTAGTATGGGGGAGCCCCAGCATTTT. As protein: CASSMGEPQHF.

This chain uses TRBV10-3 with TRBJ2-7, with D possibly called TRBD1 or TRBD2 (5 bases each). In germline, CDR1 is ENHRY, CDR2 SYGVKD. The CDR3 length is 15 residues. V dropped 4 bases and J dropped 3 bases, with 16 bases sitting between them. The DNA of the CDR3 is TGTGCCATCAGTGCGGGACCGCTTGGAGGCTACGAGCAGTACTTC. It is translated as CAISAGPLGGYEQYF.

This chain links TRBV7-9 with TRBJ2-7; 14 bases fit TRBD2. Germline trimming cut 2 bases from V and 4 bases from J; bases unmatched to any gene: 10. Germline CDR1 is SEHNR and CDR2 is FQNEAQ (reference sequence). The CDR3 runs to 18 residues. The CDR3 DNA sequence: TGTGCCAGCAGCTTATGGACAGGGACTAGCGGGGGACTTTACGAGCAGTACTTC. This translates into CASSLWTGTSGGLYEQYF.

V gene TRBV12-3 or TRBV12-4 combines with J gene TRBJ1-2; D possibly corresponds to TRBD1 (6 bases). The CDR3 contains 11 residues. The V end lost 6 bases, the J end lost 7 bases, and 9 bases lay between the germline ends. The CDR3 nucleotides are TGTGCCAGCAGGGGGACATCTGGCTACACCTTC. It encodes CASRGTSGYTF.

The genes are TRBV19 and TRBJ1-1, with TRBD1 as a possible D gene (6 bases). Trimming stripped 5 bases from V and 4 bases from J, with 14 bases between. This CDR3 has 14 amino acids. Germline lookup yields CDR1 LNHDA and CDR2 SQIVND (reference sequence). CDR3 region: CASSPQGFGTEAFF. The CDR3 nucleotides read TGTGCCAGTAGTCCCCAGGGGTTTGGCACTGAAGCTTTCTTT.

The chain has TRBV10-1 and TRBJ2-7, with 11 positions matching TRBD1. V gave up 3 bases and J gave up 5 bases; unmatched junction bases: 9. Germline-derived CDR1 and CDR2 are WNHNN and SYGVQD (reference sequence). The CDR3 sequence is 16 residues long. The CDR3 nucleotides read TGCGCCAGCAGTGAAGGGACAGGGGGTAGTAAGGACGAGCAGTACTTC. This translates into CASSEGTGGSKDEQYF.

This clone is a singleton in its sample. The V and J genes are TRBV18 and TRBJ2-2; TRBD2 aligns across 8 bases. This CDR3 is 18 amino acids long. Germline CDR1 KGHSH, CDR2 LQKENI. The junction had 8 bases not matched to a gene; V was cut back by 1 base and J by 1 base. The CDR3 loop is CASSPQRGGDGNTGELFF. For the CDR3, the DNA is TGTGCCAGCTCACCACAACGGGGGGGCGATGGGAACACCGGGGAGCTGTTTTTT.

V gene TRBV10-3 combines with J gene TRBJ1-1; 9 nucleotides align to TRBD1. Germline-derived CDR1 and CDR2 are ENHRY and SYGVKD. This CDR3 is built from 15 residues. J was trimmed by 1 base and V by 6 bases; bases with no gene match: 6. CDR3 coding DNA: TGTGCCATCAGGCCCCCGGGACAGGGGAACACTGAAGCTTTCTTT. Encoded protein: CAIRPPGQGNTEAFF.

The V and J genes are TRBV6-5 and TRBJ1-1, with TRBD1 matching over 9 bases. V shed 5 bases, J shed 8 bases, and the junction held 3 bases outside the gene matches. From germline, CDR1 is MNHEY and CDR2 SVGAGI. The CDR3 has 12 residues. The CDR3 loop is CASSIGTGEAFF. The CDR3 DNA reads TGTGCCAGCAGTATAGGGACAGGGGAAGCTTTCTTT.

The genes are TRBV29-1 and TRBJ2-1, with D perhaps matching TRBD1 or TRBD2 (5 bases each). Trimming shortened V by 7 bases and J by 4 bases, and 17 bases separated the two germline ends. Germline V CDR1 and CDR2: SQVTM, ANQGSEA. This CDR3 region has 14 residues. The CDR3 DNA follows: TGCAGCGGGGGGTTATGGGGTGCGTACAATGAGCAGTTCTTC. Its translation is CSGGLWGAYNEQFF.

J is TRBJ1-1 and V is TRBV18; 12 bases are shared with TRBD1. Germline V lookup: CDR1 KGHSH, CDR2 LQKENI. J gave up 5 bases and V 3 bases, and 16 bases lay outside the gene matches. There are 19 residues in the CDR3. CDR3 nucleotides: TGTGCCAGCTCACCGATAAGAGCACATCGGGACAGGGGGCGAACTGAAGCTTTCTTT. Its translation is CASSPIRAHRDRGRTEAFF. Using reference TRBV18 and TRBJ1-1 for the parts outside the CDR3, the full variable domain is NAGVMQNPRHLVRRRGQEARLRCSPMKGHSHVYWYRQLPEEGLKFMVYLQKENIIDESGMPKERFSAEFPKEGPSILRIQQVVRGDSAAYFCASSPIRAHRDRGRTEAFFGQGTRLTVV.

The chain links TRBV28 to TRBJ1-3; 10 bases are a match to TRBD1. CDR3 length equals 15 residues. Germline V gene sequence: CDR1 MDHEN, CDR2 SYDVKM. The V segment lost 10 bases and the J segment 3 bases; nucleotides outside the gene matches: 9. This CDR3 reads CATRGDRGRGNTIYF. DNA of the CDR3: TGTGCCACCAGGGGGGACAGGGGTCGTGGAAACACCATATATTTT.